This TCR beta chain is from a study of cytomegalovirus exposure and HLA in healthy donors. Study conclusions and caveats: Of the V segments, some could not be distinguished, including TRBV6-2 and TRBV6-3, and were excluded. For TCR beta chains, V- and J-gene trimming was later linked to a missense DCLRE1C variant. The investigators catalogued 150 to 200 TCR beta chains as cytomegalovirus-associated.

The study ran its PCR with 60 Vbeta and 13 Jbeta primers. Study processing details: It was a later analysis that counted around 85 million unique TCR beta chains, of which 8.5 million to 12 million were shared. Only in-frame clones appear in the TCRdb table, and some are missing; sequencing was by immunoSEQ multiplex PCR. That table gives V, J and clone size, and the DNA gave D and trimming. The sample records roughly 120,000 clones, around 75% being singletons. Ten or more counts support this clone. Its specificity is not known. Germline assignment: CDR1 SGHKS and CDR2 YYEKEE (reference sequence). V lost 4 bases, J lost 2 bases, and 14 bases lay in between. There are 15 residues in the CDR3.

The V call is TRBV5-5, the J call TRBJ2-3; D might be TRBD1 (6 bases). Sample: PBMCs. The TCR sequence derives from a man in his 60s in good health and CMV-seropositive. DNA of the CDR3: TGTGCCAGCAGCCAAGGGGGAACATACACAGATACGCAGTATTTT. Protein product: CASSQGGTYTDTQYF.